These T cell receptor beta chains were read from a single sample in a study of T-cell reconstitution after alpha-beta-depleted transplantation in children. MiXCR, applied by TCRdb to the PCR reads, yields one record per CDR3 protein. This sample has some 460,000 distinct CDR3 sequences, with roughly 15% found just once. The sample here was PBMCs, mostly from graft donor cells, taken 360 days after TCRalphabeta/CD19-depleted stem cell transplant. All receptors derive from a boy younger than two who had a stem cell transplant for Wiskott-Aldrich syndrome, so the T cells may come from the graft donor. Each CDR3 is given with its conserved first and last residue. Each record gives: D gene, V gene, J gene, clone size, CDR3 DNA, CDR3 protein. The D gene is left open where the match is weak. Clone sizes are given selectively: once, few, many, or a class where the clone is expanded.

D gene: TRBD2; V gene: TRBV4-1; J gene: TRBJ2-2; clone size: -; CDR3 DNA: TGCGCCAGCAGCCAAGGTACACTAGCGGGCCGTCCCGGGGAGCTGTTTTTT; CDR3 protein: CASSQGTLAGRPGELFF
D gene: TRBD1; V gene: TRBV27; J gene: TRBJ2-5; clone size: -; CDR3 DNA: TGTGCCAGCAGTTTAGGGCAGGGGGCGGTGGAGACCCAGTACTTC; CDR3 protein: CASSLGQGAVETQYF
D gene: -; V gene: TRBV5-1; J gene: TRBJ2-1; clone size: few; CDR3 DNA: TGCGCCAGCAGCGCACAGACCCTGGGAGTACACAATGAGCAGTTCTTC; CDR3 protein: CASSAQTLGVHNEQFF
D gene: TRBD1; V gene: TRBV12-3/TRBV12-4; J gene: TRBJ1-5; clone size: few; CDR3 DNA: TGTGCCAGCACCTTGGACAGGGGAGGACAGCCCCAGCATTTT; CDR3 protein: CASTLDRGGQPQHF
D gene: -; V gene: TRBV5-1; J gene: TRBJ2-2; clone size: many; CDR3 DNA: TGCGCCAGCAGCCTCCGGGGCCCTGGCACCGGGGAGCTGTTTTTT; CDR3 protein: CASSLRGPGTGELFF
D gene: TRBD1; V gene: TRBV18; J gene: TRBJ1-5; clone size: few; CDR3 DNA: TGTGCCAGCTCACCGGGAGGGGGCGGACAGCCCCAGCATTTT; CDR3 protein: CASSPGGGGQPQHF
D gene: -; V gene: TRBV20-1; J gene: TRBJ2-5; clone size: -; CDR3 DNA: TGCAGTGCTAGGACAGTCTTCCAAGAGACCCAGTACTTC; CDR3 protein: CSARTVFQETQYF
D gene: TRBD2; V gene: TRBV20-1; J gene: TRBJ2-1; clone size: -; CDR3 DNA: TGCAGTGCTAGAATTCGCGGGAGGGCCCTATACAATGAGCAGTTCTTC; CDR3 protein: CSARIRGRALYNEQFF
D gene: TRBD1; V gene: TRBV2; J gene: TRBJ1-1; clone size: few; CDR3 DNA: TGTGCCAGCAACATAGAAGGACAGGCTGAAGCTTTCTTT; CDR3 protein: CASNIEGQAEAFF
D gene: TRBD2; V gene: TRBV3-1; J gene: TRBJ2-3; clone size: few; CDR3 DNA: TGTGCCAGCAGCCTCCTGGCCAGCGGGGGCACAGATACGCAGTATTTT; CDR3 protein: CASSLLASGGTDTQYF
D gene: -; V gene: TRBV7-9; J gene: TRBJ2-5; clone size: -; CDR3 DNA: TGTGCCAGCAGCTTAGCTAGCCTTCAAGAGACCCAGTACTTC; CDR3 protein: CASSLASLQETQYF
D gene: -; V gene: TRBV20-1; J gene: TRBJ1-1; clone size: -; CDR3 DNA: TGCAGTGCTAGAGAAGGGACCATGAACACTGAAGCTTTCTTT; CDR3 protein: CSAREGTMNTEAFF
D gene: -; V gene: TRBV13; J gene: TRBJ2-7; clone size: few; CDR3 DNA: TGTGCCAGCAGCTACGAAAGGGCCTACGAGCAGTACTTC; CDR3 protein: CASSYERAYEQYF
D gene: TRBD2; V gene: TRBV28; J gene: TRBJ2-3; clone size: -; CDR3 DNA: TGTGCCAGCAGTCCCCCGCGGGGGGGCCGAGATACGCAGTATTTT; CDR3 protein: CASSPPRGGRDTQYF
D gene: -; V gene: TRBV4-1; J gene: TRBJ1-6; clone size: -; CDR3 DNA: TGCGCCAGCAGCCAAGACGGCAGGTCACCCCTCCACTTT; CDR3 protein: CASSQDGRSPLHF
D gene: -; V gene: TRBV3-1; J gene: TRBJ2-1; clone size: few; CDR3 DNA: TGTGCCAGCAGCCAAGATACAGGGTGGTGGGACAATGAGCAGTTCTTC; CDR3 protein: CASSQDTGWWDNEQFF
D gene: -; V gene: TRBV11-3; J gene: TRBJ2-4; clone size: many; CDR3 DNA: TGTGCCAGCAGCTTAGATCTACGGATAGCCAAAAACATTCAGTACTTC; CDR3 protein: CASSLDLRIAKNIQYF
D gene: -; V gene: TRBV3-1; J gene: TRBJ2-7; clone size: few; CDR3 DNA: TGTGCCAGCAGCCAAGCCAGGGGACCGCCGTACGAGCAGTACTTC; CDR3 protein: CASSQARGPPYEQYF
D gene: TRBD1; V gene: TRBV12-3/TRBV12-4; J gene: TRBJ1-5; clone size: -; CDR3 DNA: TGTGCCAGCAGCTGGGACAGGGACGCGGGTCAGCCCCAGCATTTT; CDR3 protein: CASSWDRDAGQPQHF
D gene: -; V gene: TRBV12-3/TRBV12-4; J gene: TRBJ2-7; clone size: -; CDR3 DNA: TGTGCCAGCAGTTTACTACAGGCCTCCTACGAGCAGTACTTC; CDR3 protein: CASSLLQASYEQYF
D gene: -; V gene: TRBV29-1; J gene: TRBJ1-1; clone size: -; CDR3 DNA: TGCAGCGTTGAGGGGAAGATGAACACTGAAGCTTTCTTT; CDR3 protein: CSVEGKMNTEAFF
D gene: -; V gene: TRBV30; J gene: TRBJ2-1; clone size: -; CDR3 DNA: TGTGCCTGGCTGAGGTACCCTTACCGGGACCTGGACTACAATGAGCAGTTCTTC; CDR3 protein: CAWLRYPYRDLDYNEQFF
D gene: -; V gene: TRBV29-1; J gene: TRBJ2-7; clone size: few; CDR3 DNA: TGCAGCGTTGAAGCCCGGGACGGAGGGATCAGTTCCTACGAGCAGTACTTC; CDR3 protein: CSVEARDGGISSYEQYF
D gene: -; V gene: TRBV5-1; J gene: TRBJ1-3; clone size: -; CDR3 DNA: TGCGCCAGCACGGGGGGAAGAGGCTCTGGAAACACCATATATTTT; CDR3 protein: CASTGGRGSGNTIYF
D gene: TRBD2; V gene: TRBV9; J gene: TRBJ2-1; clone size: many; CDR3 DNA: TGTGCCAGCAGCGAATCCAAGGGGACTAGCGGGTACAATGAGCAGTTCTTC; CDR3 protein: CASSESKGTSGYNEQFF
D gene: -; V gene: TRBV5-1; J gene: TRBJ2-5; clone size: few; CDR3 DNA: TGCGCCAGCAGCTTTTCTAGGCAAGAGACCCAGTACTTC; CDR3 protein: CASSFSRQETQYF
D gene: -; V gene: TRBV4-1; J gene: TRBJ2-1; clone size: few; CDR3 DNA: TGCGCCAGCAGCCAAGTACAGGGGGGGGTCAATGAGCAGTTCTTC; CDR3 protein: CASSQVQGGVNEQFF